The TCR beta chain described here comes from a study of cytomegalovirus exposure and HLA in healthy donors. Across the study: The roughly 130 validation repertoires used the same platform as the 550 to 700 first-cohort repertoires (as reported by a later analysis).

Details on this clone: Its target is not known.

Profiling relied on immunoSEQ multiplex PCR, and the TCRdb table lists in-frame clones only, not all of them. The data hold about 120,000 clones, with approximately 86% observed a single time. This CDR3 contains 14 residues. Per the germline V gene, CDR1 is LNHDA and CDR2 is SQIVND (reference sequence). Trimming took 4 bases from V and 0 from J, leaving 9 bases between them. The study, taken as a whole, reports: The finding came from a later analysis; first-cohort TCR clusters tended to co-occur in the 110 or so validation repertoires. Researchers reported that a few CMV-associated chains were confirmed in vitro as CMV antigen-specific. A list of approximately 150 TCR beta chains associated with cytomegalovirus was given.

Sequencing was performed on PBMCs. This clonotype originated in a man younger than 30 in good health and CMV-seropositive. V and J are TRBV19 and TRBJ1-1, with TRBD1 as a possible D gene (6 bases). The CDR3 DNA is TGTGCCAGTAGTAGGACAGACGTGAACACTGAAGCTTTCTTT. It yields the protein CASSRTDVNTEAFF.